Shown below are 3 T cell receptor beta chains from a single sample sequenced in a study of CD8 T cells in ankylosing spondylitis. Each CDR3 protein is one row after TCRdb ran MiXCR on the 5' RACE reads. This sample carries 350,000 to 450,000 distinct CDR3 sequences, 20% of them seen once, and the ten largest clones take under 15%. The sample consisted of blood, either unsorted or a sorted T cell fraction (not recorded which). These receptors were taken from a male donor with ankylosing spondylitis or in good health (not recorded which).

The rearrangement uses TRBV5-6 and TRBJ1-5; D ambiguous. Germline-derived CDR1 and CDR2 are SGHDT and YYEEEE. V lost 0 bases and J 6 bases, leaving 7 bases between the germline ends. The CDR3 is 13 residues long. CDR3 bases: TGTGCCAGCAGCTTGGGTGCTGCTCAGCCCCAGCATTTT. Protein sequence: CASSLGAAQPQHF. The full variable domain, rest sourced from reference TRBV5-6 and TRBJ1-5, is DAGVTQSPTHLIKTRGQQVTLRCSPKSGHDTVSWYQQALGQGPQFIFQYYEEEERQRGNFPDRFSGHQFPNYSSELNVNALLLGDSALYLCASSLGAAQPQHFGDGTRLSIL.

This chain connects TRBV11-2 to TRBJ2-3; no reliable D call. Trimming removed 1 base at V and 7 bases at J, with 21 bases between. The CDR3 totals 17 residues. Germline V gene sequence: CDR1 SGHAT, CDR2 FQNNGV. CDR3 protein: CASSLVAARSPTNTQYF. The DNA for the CDR3 is TGTGCCAGCAGCTTAGTCGCGGCTAGGAGCCCCACGAATACGCAGTATTTT.

This chain uses TRBV5-5 with TRBJ1-2, with 10 bases aligning to TRBD1. Trimming cost V 2 bases and J 4 bases; bases outside gene matches: 8. The CDR3 runs to 16 residues. Germline V gives CDR1 SGHKS, CDR2 YYEKEE (reference sequence). The CDR3 sequence is CASSFDDRGLSYGYTF. DNA for the CDR3: TGTGCCAGCAGCTTCGATGACAGGGGGCTCTCCTATGGCTACACCTTC. The full variable domain, in which reference TRBV5-5 and TRBJ1-2 provide the parts outside the CDR3, is DAGVTQSPTHLIKTRGQQVTLRCSPISGHKSVSWYQQVLGQGPQFIFQYYEKEERGRGNFPDRFSARQFPNYSSELNVNALLLGDSALYLCASSFDDRGLSYGYTFGSGTRLTVV.